Below are 6 T cell receptor beta chains sequenced from a single sample in a study of CD8+CD57+ T cells in acquired aplastic anemia. Previously, flow cytometry had revealed CD8+CD57+ cell expansion in the patients chosen for sequencing. Genomic DNA, serving as template, underwent TCR beta VDJ and CDR3 profiling. TCRdb called the reads again in MiXCR, with one record for every CDR3 protein. The sample contains fewer than 200,000 distinct CDR3 sequences, about 45% of which appear only once. Sequenced sample: sorted CD4+, CD8+, or CD8+CD57+ T cells (not recorded which) from PBMCs. The receptors were gathered from a human donor with aplastic anemia.

The genes are TRBV10-3 and TRBJ1-2, with D possibly being TRBD1 (6 bases). This CDR3 region has 11 residues. CDR1 ENHRY and CDR2 SYGVKD come from the germline V gene. The V gene lost 10 bases and the J gene lost 3 bases, with 9 bases spanning the gap. The CDR3, as DNA: TGTGCCAACCAGGGGCACTATGGCTACACCTTC. This encodes CANQGHYGYTF.

The chain couples TRBV25-1 to TRBJ2-5; D possibly matches TRBD1 or TRBD2 (5 bases each). The length of the CDR3 is 16 residues. CDR1 is MGHDK, CDR2 SYGVNS, per germline. Trimming pared 1 base from V and 7 bases from J, leaving 19 bases between. The CDR3 loop reads CASSEFSGTTSGTQYF. The CDR3 bases are TGTGCCAGCAGTGAATTTTCGGGGACGACGTCGGGGACCCAGTACTTC. The full variable domain, completed using reference TRBV25-1 and TRBJ2-5, is EADIYQTPRYLVIGTGKKITLECSQTMGHDKMYWYQQDPGMELHLIHYSYGVNSTEKGDLSSESTVSRIRTEHFPLTLESARPSHTSQYLCASSEFSGTTSGTQYFGPGTRLLVL.

V usage is TRBV24-1 and J usage is TRBJ2-7, with TRBD1 matching over 8 bases. The CDR3 is 17 amino acids. The V segment lost 3 bases and the J segment 0 bases; nucleotides outside the gene matches: 9. Germline V gene data show CDR1 as KGHDR and CDR2 as SFDVKD. The DNA for the CDR3 is TGTGCCACCAGTGATCCCTCCAGGACAGGGAGCTCCTACGAGCAGTACTTC. It is translated as CATSDPSRTGSSYEQYF.

V is TRBV10-1 and J is TRBJ2-2; D is uncertain. The CDR3 is 11 residues long. The V end lost 2 bases, the J end lost 7 bases, and 2 bases lay between the germline ends. Germline CDR1 reads WNHNN; CDR2 reads SYGVQD (reference sequence). The CDR3 is CASSEGGELFF. Here the CDR3 DNA reads TGCGCCAGCAGTGAGGGCGGGGAGCTGTTTTTT.

The V and J genes are TRBV5-6 and TRBJ2-7; TRBD2 might be the D (5 bases). Trimming removed 0 bases from V and 6 bases from J, with 10 bases in between. The germline gives CDR1 SGHDT, CDR2 YYEEEE. The CDR3 is 13 residues long. This CDR3 reads CASSLASGSEQYF. In DNA form, the CDR3 reads TGTGCCAGCAGCTTGGCATCGGGGTCCGAGCAGTACTTC.

The gene calls are TRBV29-1 and TRBJ2-3; D may correspond to TRBD1 or TRBD2 (5 bases each). CDR1 and CDR2 (germline): SQVTM, ANQGSEA. The CDR3 runs to 12 residues. The CDR3 DNA sequence: TGCAGTTTGAGGGACCCCCTAGATACGCAGTATTTT. Its translation: CSLRDPLDTQYF.